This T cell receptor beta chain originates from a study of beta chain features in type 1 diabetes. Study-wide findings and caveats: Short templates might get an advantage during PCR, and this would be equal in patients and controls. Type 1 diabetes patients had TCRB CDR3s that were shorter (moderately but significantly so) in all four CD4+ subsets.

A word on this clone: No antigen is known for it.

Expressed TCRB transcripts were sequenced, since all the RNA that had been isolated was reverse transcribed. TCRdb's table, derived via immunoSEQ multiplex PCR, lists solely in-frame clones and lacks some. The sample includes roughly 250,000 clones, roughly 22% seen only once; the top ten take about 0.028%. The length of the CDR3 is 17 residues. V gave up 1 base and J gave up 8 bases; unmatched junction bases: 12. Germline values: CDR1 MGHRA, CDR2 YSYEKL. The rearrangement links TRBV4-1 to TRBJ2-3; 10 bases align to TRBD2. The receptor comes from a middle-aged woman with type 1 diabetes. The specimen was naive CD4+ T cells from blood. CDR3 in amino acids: CASSQAGTSGTSATQYF. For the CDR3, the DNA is TGCGCCAGCAGCCAAGCTGGAACTAGCGGGACGTCAGCTACGCAGTATTTT.